This TCR beta chain was identified in a study of cytomegalovirus exposure and HLA in healthy donors. Study background: In a later analysis, the approximately 120 validation repertoires were reported to have used the same platform as the approximately 700 first-cohort repertoires.

Trimming cost V 7 bases and J 7 bases, with 13 bases left between them. Germline V lookup: CDR1 SNHLY, CDR2 FYNNEI. CDR3 size: 12 residues. The assay was immunoSEQ multiplex PCR, and TCRdb's table has in-frame clones only and misses some. The table includes over 150,000 clones, 65% to 90% detected once. The chain combines TRBV2 with TRBJ1-1; D not resolved. The TCR originated in a woman aged 25 to 39 in good health and CMV-seropositive. Sequenced: PBMCs. The CDR3 coding sequence is TGTGCCAGCATCTCGTCCGGGAATGAAGCTTTCTTT. Translation: CASISSGNEAFF.